This TCR beta chain emerged from a study of shared clonotypes between healthy human individuals (TCRdb year 2020). With regard to the full study: The cohort comprised two women and a few men aged 18 to 49 years. For each donor, three plates each were used for CD4 naive and CD4 memory, two plates were used for CD8 naive, and one plate was used for CD8 memory. Blood TCR repertoires of a handful of healthy adults were deeply sequenced to estimate repertoire size and the extent of clonotype sharing between individuals. To increase sequencing depth and limit assay-specific biases, different laboratories used diverse techniques to prepare libraries and sequence TCR repertoires. Each donor's leukapheresis produced roughly between roughly 0.9 and 9 billion PBMCs.

Study-wide conclusions, independent of this receptor: Sampling was limited to blood, and TCR repertoires in tissue likely differ from TCR repertoires in blood. Even with the large sequencing depth, rarefaction of the sorted-subset datasets indicated that sequencing was incomplete. Larger estimated clonotype richness was generally found for naive subsets than for memory subsets. Because the study included a small number of donors, the genetic and exposure-history diversity represented was limited. Based on pairwise subsampling, the degree of clonotype sharing among donors was expected to be affected by sequencing depth. Across a few donors, 4.5% to 6.5% of naive CD4, more than 3% of naive CD8, around 2.5% of memory CD4, and roughly 0.4% of memory CD8 clonotypes were shared. Compared with non-shared clonotypes, the clonotypes found in all four sorted-subset donors had higher generation probabilities.

Looking up the germline V gene (reference sequence) yields CDR1 MNHEY and CDR2 SMNVEV. Cut back by 2 bases and 6 bases, the V and J ends lie 8 bases apart. There are 13 amino acids in the CDR3, from cysteine to phenylalanine inclusive. The entry retains the CDR3 DNA only, 39 bases that are in frame from base 1. Concerning this clone itself: It lacks a known antigen. No per-base quality is available; no much larger clone lies one base away.

CD8 naive samples consisted of CD45RO-negative cells that were positively selected for CCR7, yielding a CD45RA+CCR7+ population without TemRA cells. Donors were healthy HIV-negative adults with no recently reported acute infections or vaccinations. Only Caucasian adults living in Nashville, Tennessee, USA were represented among the donors. After blood collection by leukapheresis, PBMCs were isolated using Ficoll-Histopaque density gradient centrifugation and then cryopreserved in the vapor phase of liquid nitrogen. Purity and quantity of every magnetically sorted T cell population were checked by analytical flow cytometry. Genomic DNA was isolated from every sorted fraction and measured by UV absorbance on a Nanodrop 2000c. Using the deep immunoSEQ assay, multiplex PCR amplified TCR CDR3 regions from genomic DNA. For each cell subset, the extracted genomic DNA was distributed evenly across all wells of several immunoSEQ 96-well plates, and each plate served as one replicate. Each replicate PCR for sorted subsets received about 200 ng genomic DNA, equal to roughly 30,000 T cell genomes. The purified libraries were quantified using a Qubit 3.0 fluorometer, sized with a Bioanalyzer 2100, and then quantified again using the KAPA Library Quantification kit. Each immunoSEQ 96-well plate was sequenced on its own single-read 150-cycle Illumina NextSeq 550 flow cell. Per the original workflow: Because the immunoSEQ output held only junctional sequences and lacked quality scores, the filtering could not match the filtering applied to full-length reads. To assign V/J genes and CDR3, sequences were annotated against IMGT germline references using PyIR, a Python wrapper for IgBLAST v1.9. Reads with weak V/J assignments (E-value above 1e-6), missing CDR3, stop codons, out-of-frame junctions, or ambiguous translated residues were removed. V3J clonotypes were defined as sequences sharing the same inferred V gene, J gene, and CDR3 amino acid sequence. Percentage overlap between repertoires was computed as shared unique clonotypes divided by the size of the smaller repertoire. Three approaches were used to assess repertoire richness: RTK rarefaction, the Chao1 estimator, and Recon v2.1 estimates of unobserved clonotypes. OLGA was used to compute generation probabilities for all TCRbeta clonotypes that the gDNA method yielded from four donors. The table was pulled from immuneACCESS by TCRdb, which kept in-frame rearrangements only. Such tables lose some clones; where checked, under half of the loss comes from unresolved V genes, and the rest has no known cause. V, J and clone size are those of that table, while D and trimming were read from the DNA. The sample table lists approximately 2,200,000 clones, 90% to 95% of them with a count of one. The ten largest clones represent roughly 1.7% of the sample.

This clonotype originated in a man in his late teens or twenties in good health. Some clones in this sample may be carry-over from other donors' samples. The sample comprised naive CD8+ T cells from PBMCs. The meaning of the sample's cell subset or site label: CD45RA+CCR7+. The sequence is built from TRBV27 and TRBJ2-1, with TRBD1 perhaps the D gene, on 6 matching bases. The CDR3 corresponds to CASSLQTGNEQFF. The nucleotide sequence is given as TGTGCCAGCAGTTTACAGACAGGCAATGAGCAGTTCTTC.